The clone carrying this T cell receptor beta chain was recorded a few times. The antigen is undetermined. The CDR3 is 13 residues long. The germline CDR1 and CDR2 sequences are SQVTM and ANQGSEA. Trimming shortened V by 2 bases and J by 4 bases, and 11 bases separated the two germline ends. TCRdb re-called the reads with MiXCR, one entry per CDR3 protein. Of some 800,000 distinct CDR3 sequences detected, 30% to 35% appear once; the ten largest clones hold around 11%. This sample stems from a study of T cell repertoires in cytomegalovirus infection. Findings of the study overall: What dominated the ex vivo response were HLA-C-restricted CMV-specific TCR beta clonotypes.

The clonotype comes from a human donor in good health (CMV status not recorded). Some clones in this sample may be carry-over from other donors' samples. The sequenced sample was cultured CD8+ T cells from PBMCs, obtained from culture after CMV antigen stimulation. The rearrangement uses TRBV29-1 and TRBJ1-1; D uncertain. This CDR3 is CSVEPDGVTEAFF. The DNA for the CDR3 is TGCAGCGTTGAACCGGATGGAGTCACTGAAGCTTTCTTT. The full variable domain, in which reference TRBV29-1 and TRBJ1-1 provide the parts outside the CDR3, is SAVISQKPSRDICQRGTSLTIQCQVDSQVTMMFWYRQQPGQSLTLIATANQGSEATYESGFVIDKFPISRPNLTFSTLTVSNMSPEDSSIYLCSVEPDGVTEAFFGQGTRLTVV.